Listed below are T cell receptor beta chains from one sample, sequenced in a study of blood T cell repertoires in COVID-19. This table comes from immunoSEQ multiplex PCR, and its TCRdb copy is limited to in-frame clones, with some not included. The sample has fewer than 250,000 clones; about four fifths are singletons. Sequencing was done on a sample of peripheral blood. The receptors come from a woman aged 40 to 55 with active or convalescent COVID-19. The CDR3 runs from the conserved cysteine through the conserved F or W. A D gene is named only where the DNA matches it firmly. Some rows mark clone size as missing; the rest say once, few, many or name a class of expanded clone.

size	V	D	J	CDR3	DNA
NA	TRBV5-1	NA	TRBJ1-3	CASSDPKGGSGNTIYF	TGCGCCAGCAGCGACCCCAAAGGGGGCTCTGGAAACACCATATATTTT
once	TRBV4-3	NA	TRBJ1-2	CASSQEGHPPDYGYTF	TGCGCCAGCAGCCAAGAGGGACACCCTCCCGACTATGGCTACACCTTC
NA	TRBV3-1/TRBV3-2	NA	TRBJ1-3	CASSQGGRLSGNTIYF	TGTGCCAGCAGCCAAGGGGGCCGGCTCTCTGGAAACACCATATATTTT
NA	TRBV28	NA	TRBJ1-2	CASGQEYGYTF	TGTGCCAGCGGTCAGGAATATGGCTACACCTTC
NA	TRBV6-1	TRBD1	TRBJ1-4	CASSEGTGVGNEKLFF	TGTGCCAGCAGTGAAGGGACAGGAGTCGGTAATGAAAAACTGTTTTTT
NA	TRBV28	NA	TRBJ1-2	CASSLPPSIRGYTF	TGTGCCAGCAGTTTACCCCCGTCTATCCGGGGCTACACCTTC
few	TRBV5-1	TRBD1	TRBJ1-1	CASSSLGQGFEAFF	TGCGCCAGCAGCTCTCTGGGACAGGGGTTTGAAGCTTTCTTT
few	TRBV24-1	TRBD1	TRBJ2-1	CATSDFDRGRDEQFF	TGTGCCACCAGTGATTTTGACAGGGGGCGGGATGAGCAGTTCTTC
NA	TRBV10-3	NA	TRBJ1-3	CAINTRASGNTIYF	TGTGCCATCAATACTCGTGCCTCTGGAAACACCATATATTTT
NA	TRBV4-1	NA	TRBJ1-2	CASSQGRAGGDGYTF	TGCGCCAGCAGCCAAGGGCGTGCGGGGGGGGATGGCTACACCTTC
NA	TRBV11-3	TRBD1	TRBJ1-2	CASSPIRQGGYGYTF	TGTGCCAGCAGCCCCATCCGACAGGGTGGATATGGCTACACCTTC
NA	TRBV4-1	NA	TRBJ1-5	CASSQEVGDSNQPQHF	TGCGCCAGCAGCCAAGAAGTCGGGGATAGCAATCAGCCCCAGCATTTT
few	TRBV7-2	TRBD1	TRBJ1-5	CASSPSLRQGLYSNQPQHF	TGTGCCAGCAGCCCATCTCTCCGACAGGGCTTGTATAGCAATCAGCCCCAGCATTTT
NA	TRBV2	NA	TRBJ1-4	CASRKTENEKLFF	TGTGCCAGCAGGAAGACAGAGAATGAAAAACTGTTTTTT